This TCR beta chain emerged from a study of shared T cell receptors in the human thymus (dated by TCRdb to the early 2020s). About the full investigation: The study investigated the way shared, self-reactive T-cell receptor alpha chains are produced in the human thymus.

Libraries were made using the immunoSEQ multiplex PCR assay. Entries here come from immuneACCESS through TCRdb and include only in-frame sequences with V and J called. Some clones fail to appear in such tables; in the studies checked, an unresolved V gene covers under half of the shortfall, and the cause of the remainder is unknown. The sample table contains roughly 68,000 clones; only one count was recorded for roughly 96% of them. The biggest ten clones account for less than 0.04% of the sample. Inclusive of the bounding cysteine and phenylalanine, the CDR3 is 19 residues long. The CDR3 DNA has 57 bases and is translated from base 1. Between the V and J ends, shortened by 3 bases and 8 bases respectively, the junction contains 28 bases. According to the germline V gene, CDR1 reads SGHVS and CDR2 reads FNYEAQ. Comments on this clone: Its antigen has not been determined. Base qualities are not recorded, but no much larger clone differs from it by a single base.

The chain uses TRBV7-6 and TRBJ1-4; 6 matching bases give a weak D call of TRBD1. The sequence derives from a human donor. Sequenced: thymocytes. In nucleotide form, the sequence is TGTGCCAGCAGCTTCTTTACTAAAAAATTTTCAGGGGTCCAGGAAAAACTGTTTTTT. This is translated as CASSFFTKKFSGVQEKLFF.